Listed below are T cell receptor beta chains from one sample, sequenced in a study of radiation and T cells in renal cell carcinoma. TCRdb's copy holds only in-frame clones and misses some; the assay was immunoSEQ multiplex PCR. The data contain roughly 150,000 clones, about 87% of them seen just once; the ten biggest clones take up 10% to 15%. The source was blood, collected from a patient whose treatment included radiotherapy and nephrectomy. The source is a woman between 50 and 59 years old with renal cell carcinoma. The CDR3 runs from the conserved cysteine through the conserved F or W. Fields, in order: D gene, J gene, V gene, CDR3 protein. The D gene is left open where the match is weak.

- | TRBJ2-5 | TRBV5-1 | CASSFVSSEETQYF
- | TRBJ1-6 | TRBV5-1 | CASSLGPGETVNSPLHF
TRBD2 | TRBJ2-7 | TRBV6-1 | CASSEGSGGVYEQYF
- | TRBJ1-2 | TRBV9 | CASSVEQGGYGYTF
- | TRBJ2-2 | TRBV10-3 | CAISEFGSLGTGELFF
- | TRBJ1-5 | TRBV18 | CASSPAGVESQPQHF
- | TRBJ2-7 | TRBV7-9 | CASSPNLAYEQYF
- | TRBJ1-2 | TRBV29-1 | CSVVRGYHGYTF
- | TRBJ1-1 | TRBV2 | CASSLNTEAFF
- | TRBJ1-1 | TRBV4-3 | CASSLRVGGGPLMNTEAFF
- | TRBJ2-7 | TRBV19 | CASSGTQYEQYF
TRBD2 | TRBJ2-1 | TRBV11-3 | CASSSSGGLYNEQFF
TRBD1 | TRBJ1-6 | TRBV5-5 | CASSKSGTVNSPLHF
TRBD1 | TRBJ1-6 | TRBV19 | CASSAPGQGDSPLHF
TRBD1 | TRBJ1-2 | TRBV7-2 | CASSLGQDYGYTF
- | TRBJ2-3 | TRBV9 | CASSARETDTQYF
TRBD1 | TRBJ1-2 | TRBV11-1 | CASSYRDSANYGYTF